This TCR beta chain was captured in a study of OX40 agonist ivuxolimab in advanced cancers. This table comes from immunoSEQ multiplex PCR, and its TCRdb copy is limited to in-frame clones, with some not included. The data show 45,000 or so clones, around 90% seen once. Trimming took 3 bases from V and 5 from J, leaving 11 bases between them. In germline, CDR1 is SGHVS, CDR2 FNYEAQ. This CDR3 has 14 residues. This TCR derives from an adult with an advanced solid tumor such as melanoma, head and neck, liver or kidney cancer. This material consisted of CD4+ or CD8+ T cells sorted from blood, taken in a trial of the OX40 agonist ivuxolimab. V is TRBV7-6 and J is TRBJ1-5; no clear D gene. The CDR3 here is CASSLREADQPQHF. In nucleotides, the CDR3 is TGTGCCAGCAGCTTGAGGGAGGCGGATCAGCCCCAGCATTTT.